Following are 18 T cell receptor beta chains from one sample sequenced in a study of blood T cell repertoires in COVID-19. Using immunoSEQ multiplex PCR, the repertoire was profiled, and TCRdb retains in-frame clones only, with some absent. Among hundreds of thousands of clones listed, about 85% were seen once. The sequenced sample consisted of peripheral blood. All receptors derive from a woman between 50 and 59 years old with active or convalescent COVID-19.

J is TRBJ2-5 and V is TRBV5-1; tentative D call: TRBD2 (5 bases). CDR1 is SGHRS and CDR2 is YFSETQ in the germline V gene. Deletions cut 0 bases from V and 9 bases from J, with 15 bases between. This CDR3 is 14 amino acids long. CDR3 amino acids: CASSLELGRKAQYF. For the CDR3, the DNA is TGCGCCAGCAGCTTGGAACTAGGGCGTAAGGCCCAGTACTTC.

The chain recombines TRBV6-5 with TRBJ2-7; 9 bases fit TRBD2. This CDR3 region has 15 residues. Germline assignment: CDR1 MNHEY and CDR2 SVGAGI. J was trimmed by 3 bases and V by 2 bases; bases with no gene match: 5. The CDR3 DNA follows: TGTGCCAGCAGTTACGGCCTAGCGGGGATCTACGAGCAGTACTTC. Translating it yields CASSYGLAGIYEQYF.

This sequence joins TRBV7-9 and TRBJ2-1; 14 bases agree with TRBD2. Unmatched junction bases numbered 6, after V lost 4 bases and J lost 1 base. Germline CDR1 reads SEHNR; CDR2 reads FQNEAQ (reference sequence). The CDR3 is made up of 18 amino acids. CDR3 residues: CASSSGLAGEGSYNEQFF. CDR3 coding DNA: TGTGCCAGCAGCTCGGGACTAGCGGGAGAGGGATCCTACAATGAGCAGTTCTTC.

The chain couples TRBV18 to TRBJ1-1, with D hard to call. Deletions cut 5 bases from V and 3 bases from J, with 22 bases between. CDR1 is KGHSH and CDR2 is LQKENI in the germline V gene. This CDR3 region has 17 residues. The CDR3 nucleotides are TGTGCCAGCTCAAGCACTCGTCCTGTTTTTGATCACACTGAAGCTTTCTTT. Its protein product is CASSSTRPVFDHTEAFF.

This clone has more than one count but fewer than ten. The chain carries TRBV3-1 (or the pseudogene TRBV3-2) and TRBJ2-7, with 10 positions matching TRBD1. From germline, CDR1 is LGHDT and CDR2 YNNKEL (reference sequence). CDR3 length equals 15 residues. The J segment lost 5 bases and the V segment lost 4 bases, leaving 8 bases of the junction unmatched. The CDR3 nucleotides are TGTGCCAGCAGCCCCTACCGGGACAGGGGACACGAGCAGTACTTC. Amino acid sequence: CASSPYRDRGHEQYF.

The chain uses TRBV4-1 and TRBJ2-1, with TRBD2 identical over 8 bases. The germline V gene encodes CDR1 MGHRA and CDR2 YSYEKL. The CDR3 extends over 18 amino acids. Unmatched junction bases numbered 12, after V lost 5 bases and J lost 0 bases. The CDR3 spells CASSSRTIAGNSYNEQFF. The CDR3 coding sequence is TGCGCCAGCAGCTCACGGACCATAGCGGGGAACTCCTACAATGAGCAGTTCTTC.

The chain is built from TRBV6-1 and TRBJ1-5; the D is unclear. V gave up 0 bases and J gave up 7 bases, with 13 bases separating them. Germline V lookup: CDR1 MNHNS, CDR2 SASEGT. The CDR3 extends over 15 amino acids. CDR3: CASSEAPGNGQPQHF. CDR3 DNA sequence: TGTGCCAGCAGTGAAGCGCCGGGTAACGGCCAGCCCCAGCATTTT.

The chain recombines TRBV12-2 with TRBJ1-2; the table's TRBD1 call for D was not verified on the DNA. TRBV12-2 is a known pseudogene. The CDR3 has 16 amino acids. CDR3 amino acids: CASRFRGQGGVSGYTF. In DNA form, the CDR3 reads TGTGCAAGTCGCTTCCGGGGACAGGGTGGAGTGAGTGGCTACACCTTC.

The chain joins TRBV6-6 to TRBJ1-1; 8 positions agree with TRBD1. The CDR3 is 12 amino acids. CDR1 MNHNY and CDR2 SVGAGI come from the germline V gene (reference sequence). The V segment lost 6 bases and the J segment 7 bases; nucleotides outside the gene matches: 4. CDR3 residues: CASSPDRDEAFF. CDR3 DNA sequence: TGTGCCAGCAGCCCGGACAGGGATGAAGCTTTCTTT.

The chain links TRBV5-1 to TRBJ2-1; 9 positions agree with TRBD2. The germline V gene encodes CDR1 SGHRS and CDR2 YFSETQ. The CDR3 has 15 amino acids. The junction had 12 bases not matched to a gene; V was cut back by 7 bases and J by 7 bases. The CDR3 loop is CASSIAGELGNEQFF. The CDR3 region has the DNA TGCGCCAGCTCAATAGCGGGAGAACTCGGGAATGAGCAGTTCTTC.

This clone occurred once. The rearrangement uses TRBV21-1 and TRBJ1-5. TRBV21-1 is described as a pseudogene. This CDR3 spans 12 amino acids. CDR3 coding DNA: TGTGCCAGCAGCAAGGAGGATCAGCCCCAGCATTTT. Encoded protein: CASSKEDQPQHF.

This clone was detected a few times. The V gene is TRBV5-1, the J gene TRBJ1-3; TRBD1 is a possible D gene (5 bases). The CDR3 consists of 16 residues. Germline V gives CDR1 SGHRS, CDR2 YFSETQ. Trimming removed 0 bases at V and 0 bases at J, with 10 bases between. The CDR3 protein is CASSLGQSNSGNTIYF. CDR3 in DNA: TGCGCCAGCAGCTTGGGACAGTCCAACTCTGGAAACACCATATATTTT. The full variable domain, with the rest looked up from reference TRBV5-1 and TRBJ1-3, is KAGVTQTPRYLIKTRGQQVTLSCSPISGHRSVSWYQQTPGQGLQFLFEYFSETQRNKGNFPGRFSGRQFSNSRSEMNVSTLELGDSALYLCASSLGQSNSGNTIYFGEGSWLTVV.

The chain is built from TRBV3-1 (or the pseudogene TRBV3-2) and TRBJ2-7; D remains ambiguous. The CDR3 has 12 amino acids. Germline V gene sequence: CDR1 LGHDT, CDR2 YNNKEL (reference sequence). V was shortened by 1 base and J by 3 bases, with 4 bases between the two germline ends. This CDR3 reads CASSQAGYEQYF. The DNA of the CDR3 is TGTGCCAGCAGCCAAGCCGGCTACGAGCAGTACTTC.

This chain connects TRBV27 to TRBJ1-6; TRBD1 matches at 7 bases. CDR3 length equals 18 residues. Trimming took 6 bases from V and 0 from J; bases not matched to a gene: 11. Germline CDR1 and CDR2: MNHEY and SMNVEV (reference sequence). The CDR3 coding sequence is TGTGCCAGCAGGGACCAGAGGACAGGTTTCTCCTATAATTCACCCCTCCACTTT. Its translation is CASRDQRTGFSYNSPLHF.

The chain links TRBV24-1 to TRBJ1-1; 7 nucleotides align to TRBD1. The CDR3 has 19 amino acids. V lost 2 bases, J lost 0 bases, and 14 bases stayed unmatched. Germline CDR1 and CDR2: KGHDR and SFDVKD. CDR3 protein: CATSDCPGQSGWMNTEAFF. The CDR3 coding sequence is TGTGCCACCAGTGATTGCCCGGGACAGTCAGGTTGGATGAACACTGAAGCTTTCTTT.

The genes are TRBV28 and TRBJ1-2; D is unresolved. Trimming pared 9 bases from V and 4 bases from J, leaving 9 bases between. Germline lookup yields CDR1 MDHEN and CDR2 SYDVKM. The CDR3 is 11 residues long. This CDR3 reads CASTDLYGYTF. For the CDR3, the DNA is TGTGCCAGTACAGATCTCTATGGCTACACCTTC.

This rearrangement joins TRBV5-6 to TRBJ1-2; tentatively, D is TRBD1 (6 bases). The CDR3 loop spans 14 amino acids. The germline V gene has CDR1 SGHDT and CDR2 YYEEEE. V was trimmed by 4 bases and J by 4 bases, leaving 14 bases between them. The CDR3 coding sequence is TGTGCCAGCAGCCCGAGGGGGAGTCCCTATGGCTACACCTTC. As protein: CASSPRGSPYGYTF.

The rearrangement links TRBV5-4 to TRBJ1-2, with D tentatively TRBD1 (6 bases). The CDR3 is made up of 13 amino acids. CDR1 and CDR2 from the germline V gene are SGHNT and YYREEE (reference sequence). V lost 4 bases and J 7 bases, leaving 14 bases between the germline ends. The CDR3, as DNA: TGTGCCAGCAGCCGGGGGGCGGATAGTGGCTACACCTTC. Its translation: CASSRGADSGYTF. Full variable domain (remainder filled in from reference TRBV5-4 and TRBJ1-2): ETGVTQSPTHLIKTRGQQVTLRCSSQSGHNTVSWYQQALGQGPQFIFQYYREEENGRGNFPPRFSGLQFPNYSSELNVNALELDDSALYLCASSRGADSGYTFGSGTRLTVV.